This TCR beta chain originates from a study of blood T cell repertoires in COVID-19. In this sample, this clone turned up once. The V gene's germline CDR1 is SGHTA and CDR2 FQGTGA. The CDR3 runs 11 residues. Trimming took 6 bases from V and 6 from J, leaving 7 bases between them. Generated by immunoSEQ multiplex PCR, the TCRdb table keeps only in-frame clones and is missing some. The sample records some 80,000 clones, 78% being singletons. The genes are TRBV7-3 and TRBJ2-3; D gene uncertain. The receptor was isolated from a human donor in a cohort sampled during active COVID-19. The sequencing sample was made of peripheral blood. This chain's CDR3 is CASSAGDTQYF. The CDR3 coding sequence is TGTGCCAGCAGTGCCGGGGATACGCAGTATTTT.